Following are 22 T cell receptor beta chains from one sample sequenced in a study of molecular identifiers for immune sequencing clone quantification (dated by TCRdb to between 2018 and 2020). Library creation used PCR. Sequenced using an Illumina HiSeq 4000. The raw public data were reprocessed by TCRdb itself: fastp quality trimming at Q25, MiXCR clonotype calling, in-frame beta chains only. Entries that share a CDR3 protein sequence are merged under the most common genes and DNA. The sample table records 490,000 or so distinct CDR3 sequences; over 20% of these occur just once. The biggest ten clones account for around 0.84% of the sample. The sample taken for sequencing was naive CD8+ T cells from blood, with Jurkat cell RNA spiked in. The sample's cell subset or site, from its label and the paper: FACS-sorted CD8+CD4-CCR7+CD45RA+ naive T cells. The source of these receptors is a human donor in good health. Some libraries in this study had Jurkat cell RNA spiked in.

This clonotype was counted many times. The CDR3 region is CASSDGSRETQYF. CDR3 in DNA: TGTGCCAGCAGTGACGGCAGCCGAGAGACCCAGTACTTC. The rearrangement uses TRBV6-5 and TRBJ2-5; D not resolved. Deletions cut 5 bases from V and 4 bases from J, with 11 bases between. The CDR3 extends over 13 amino acids. Germline CDR1 is MNHEY and CDR2 is SVGAGI.

V usage is TRBV13 and J usage is TRBJ1-2, with 9 nucleotides matching TRBD1. V was pared by 5 bases and J by 4 bases, with 8 bases of the junction left unmatched. CDR1 and CDR2 from the germline V gene are PRHDT and FYEKMQ (reference sequence). The CDR3 extends over 15 amino acids. The CDR3 coding sequence is TGTGCCAGCAGCAGCGGACAGGGGACTTTCTATGGCTACACCTTC. As protein: CASSSGQGTFYGYTF. The full variable domain, in which reference TRBV13 and TRBJ1-2 provide the parts outside the CDR3, is AAGVIQSPRHLIKEKRETATLKCYPIPRHDTVYWYQQGPGQDPQFLISFYEKMQSDKGSIPDRFSAQQFSDYHSELNMSSLELGDSALYFCASSSGQGTFYGYTFGSGTRLTVV.

This clonotype was seen repeatedly, ten times or more. The V and J genes are TRBV5-1 and TRBJ2-5, with no clear D. CDR1 SGHRS and CDR2 YFSETQ come from the germline V gene. Trimming removed 0 bases at V and 2 bases at J, with 11 bases between. There are 15 residues in the CDR3. The CDR3 region is CASSLVEARQETQYF. The CDR3 nucleotides read TGCGCCAGCAGCTTGGTAGAGGCAAGGCAAGAGACCCAGTACTTC. Using reference TRBV5-1 and TRBJ2-5 for the parts outside the CDR3, the full variable domain is KAGVTQTPRYLIKTRGQQVTLSCSPISGHRSVSWYQQTPGQGLQFLFEYFSETQRNKGNFPGRFSGRQFSNSRSEMNVSTLELGDSALYLCASSLVEARQETQYFGPGTRLLVL.

Concerning this clonotype: Here the CDR3 omits its conserved ending phenylalanine or tryptophan, so a read error is the likely source. CDR3 sequence reads: CASSQDARLAGSYEQYS. The CDR3 nucleotides are TGCGCCAGCAGCCAAGATGCCCGACTAGCAGGATCCTACGAGCAGTACTCC. This chain connects TRBV4-3 to TRBJ2-7; 7 nucleotides agree with TRBD2. The CDR3 spans 17 residues. The V gene end was trimmed by 0 bases and the J gene end by 1 base; junction bases not matched to a gene: 9. CDR1 is LGHNA and CDR2 is YSLEER in the germline V gene.

In regard to this clonotype: With a much larger clone just one base away, this may be a read error. This is likely a read error, given that the CDR3 carries no conserved phenylalanine or tryptophan at its end. The chain links TRBV13 to TRBJ1-1; D is unresolved. CDR3 length: 14 residues. Germline CDR1 reads PRHDT; CDR2 reads FYEKMQ (reference sequence). The germline V and J ends were trimmed by 4 bases and 6 bases, with 15 bases remaining between them. This CDR3 reads CASSSLRIGAEAFL. CDR3 nucleotide sequence: TGTGCCAGCAGCTCACTCCGGATCGGGGCTGAAGCTTTCCTT.

Remarks on this clonotype: Compared with germline, one end of the junction differs, possibly owing to a read error. The chain employs TRBV18 and TRBJ1-3; 7 nucleotides line up with TRBD1. The germline V gene has CDR1 KGHSH and CDR2 LQKENI. The CDR3 runs 14 residues. CDR3 nucleotides: TGTGCCAGCTCACCGACAGGGCCTGGAAACACCCTATATTTT. Protein product: CASSPTGPGNTLYF. Supplemented by reference TRBV18 and TRBJ1-3, the full variable domain reads NAGVMQNPRHLVRRRGQEARLRCSPMKGHSHVYWYRQLPEEGLKFMVYLQKENIIDESGMPKERFSAEFPKEGPSILRIQQVVRGDSAAYFCASSPTGPGNTLYFGEGSWLTVV.

The chain recombines TRBV11-2 with TRBJ2-3; 11 nucleotides align to TRBD2. This CDR3 region has 17 residues. Germline values: CDR1 SGHAT, CDR2 FQNNGV. V was pared by 1 base and J by 3 bases, with 6 bases of the junction left unmatched. CDR3 protein: CASSLGTSGGRTDTQYF. The CDR3 DNA sequence: TGTGCCAGCAGCTTAGGAACTAGCGGGGGAAGGACAGATACGCAGTATTTT.

In this sample, this clonotype turned up many times. The chain uses TRBV9 and TRBJ2-7, with unresolved D. This CDR3 contains 13 residues. CDR1 SGDLS and CDR2 YYNGEE come from the germline V gene. Between the trimmed V and J ends, which lost 3 bases and 4 bases, there was a span of 11 bases. CDR3 amino acids: CASSEAPGYEQYF. The CDR3 DNA sequence: TGTGCCAGCAGCGAGGCCCCCGGGTACGAGCAGTACTTC.

The table lists this clonotype with a few counts. The chain couples TRBV28 to TRBJ2-1; D unclear. The length of the CDR3 is 12 residues. Germline V gives CDR1 MDHEN, CDR2 SYDVKM. V lost 5 bases and J lost 2, with 4 bases in between. For the CDR3, the DNA is TGTGCCAGCAGTGCCCCCTACAATGAGCAGTTCTTC. Protein product: CASSAPYNEQFF.

This rearrangement joins TRBV6-2 or TRBV6-3 to TRBJ2-1; D not certain. Per germline, CDR1 MNHEY and CDR2 SVGEGT. V lost 0 bases and J 0 bases, leaving 15 bases between the germline ends. The CDR3 loop spans 18 amino acids. The DNA for the CDR3 is TGTGCCAGCAGTTACTCTATACTTGGAGAAAGCTCCTACAATGAGCAGTTCTTC. Its translation: CASSYSILGESSYNEQFF.

The chain recombines TRBV5-4 with TRBJ1-2; 10 nucleotides agree with TRBD1. Trimming cost V 4 bases and J 7 bases; bases outside gene matches: 4. The CDR3 spans 13 residues. CDR1 is SGHNT and CDR2 is YYREEE in the germline V gene (reference sequence). This CDR3 reads CASSAGQGVGYTF. CDR3 nucleotide sequence: TGTGCCAGCAGCGCTGGACAGGGGGTTGGCTACACCTTC.

Note on this clonotype: At one end, the junction sequence differs from germline, possibly due to a read error. The CDR3 DNA reads as TGTGCCGGCAGTGACCCGGCCGCTGAAGCTTTCTTT. The encoded protein is CAGSDPAAEAFF. The V and J genes are TRBV2 and TRBJ1-1; D not certain. The CDR3 extends over 12 amino acids. Germline V lookup: CDR1 SNHLY, CDR2 FYNNEI.

To note about this clonotype: A much larger clone differs by one base, so this may be a read error. This rearrangement joins TRBV9 to TRBJ1-3, with D possibly matching TRBD1 (5 bases). Trimming took 3 bases from V and 2 from J, leaving 18 bases between them. In germline, CDR1 is SGDLS, CDR2 YYNGEE. This CDR3 comprises 17 residues. The CDR3 DNA reads as TGTGCCAGCAGCGACGACAGCCAAACTAGCCCTGGAAACACCATATATTTT. Residues: CASSDDSQTSPGNTIYF. The full variable domain, in which reference TRBV9 and TRBJ1-3 provide the parts outside the CDR3, is DSGVTQTPKHLITATGQRVTLRCSPRSGDLSVYWYQQSLDQGLQFLIQYYNGEERAKGNILERFSAQQFPDLHSELNLSSLELGDSALYFCASSDDSQTSPGNTIYFGEGSWLTVV.

This chain links TRBV27 with TRBJ2-7; maybe TRBD2 (6 bases). The V gene's germline CDR1 is MNHEY and CDR2 SMNVEV (reference sequence). The CDR3 is made up of 16 amino acids. Trimming pared 8 bases from V and 3 bases from J, leaving 23 bases between. CDR3 sequence (DNA): TGTGCCAGCGGATATCTGGGACTCTCGGGGGACTACGAGCAGTACTTC. As protein: CASGYLGLSGDYEQYF.

This clonotype occurred many times. The V and J genes are TRBV5-4 and TRBJ2-7; D ambiguous. The CDR3 spans 14 residues. Trimming pared 2 bases from V and 0 bases from J, leaving 9 bases between. The germline V gene has CDR1 SGHNT and CDR2 YYREEE (reference sequence). The DNA of the CDR3 is TGTGCCAGCAGCTTTGCAGGAAACTCCTACGAGCAGTACTTC. This codes for CASSFAGNSYEQYF. Combining the CDR3 with reference TRBV5-4 and TRBJ2-7 gives the whole variable domain ETGVTQSPTHLIKTRGQQVTLRCSSQSGHNTVSWYQQALGQGPQFIFQYYREEENGRGNFPPRFSGLQFPNYSSELNVNALELDDSALYLCASSFAGNSYEQYFGPGTRLTVT.

This clonotype has more than one count but fewer than ten. The chain uses TRBV4-1 and TRBJ1-2; D not certain. The CDR3 runs to 17 residues. Looked up from germline, CDR1 is MGHRA and CDR2 is YSYEKL. The ends were cut back, 0 bases at V and 1 base at J, with 15 bases in the middle. The CDR3 sequence is CASSQESPGLINYGYTF. CDR3 DNA: TGCGCCAGCAGCCAAGAATCTCCGGGCCTAATTAACTATGGCTACACCTTC.

This clonotype was recorded at least ten times. This rearrangement joins TRBV7-9 to TRBJ2-6; no firm D call. Germline-derived CDR1 and CDR2 are SEHNR and FQNEAQ (reference sequence). This CDR3 is 15 amino acids long. The germline V and J ends were trimmed by 5 bases and 4 bases, with 12 bases remaining between them. CDR3 protein: CASSPPAFGANVLTF. The CDR3 DNA follows: TGTGCCAGCAGCCCCCCCGCATTCGGGGCCAACGTCCTGACTTTC. The complete variable domain, with remaining parts taken from reference TRBV7-9 and TRBJ2-6, reads DTGVSQNPRHKITKRGQNVTFRCDPISEHNRLYWYRQTLGQGPEFLTYFQNEAQLEKSRLLSDRFSAERPKGSFSTLEIQRTEQGDSAMYLCASSPPAFGANVLTFGAGSRLTVL.

A few counts support this clonotype. The chain joins TRBV6-2 or TRBV6-3 to TRBJ2-1; TRBD2 agrees at 8 bases. Germline CDR1 is MNHEY and CDR2 is SVGEGT. The CDR3 sequence is 17 residues long. With V trimmed by 6 bases and J by 10 bases, 20 bases remained unmatched. The CDR3 sequence is CASSPTQRGPNPGEQFF. DNA for the CDR3: TGTGCCAGCAGCCCAACCCAGCGGGGGCCGAACCCAGGGGAGCAGTTCTTC.

There are many counts of this clonotype. The rearrangement joins TRBV4-3 to TRBJ2-7; D tentatively reads TRBD1 or TRBD2 (6 bases each). V shed 1 base and J shed 7 bases, with 14 bases lying between them. Germline V lookup: CDR1 LGHNA, CDR2 YSLEER. The CDR3 runs to 14 residues. In DNA, the CDR3 is TGCGCCAGCAGCCAAGCGGGGGCTGCTAGTGAGCAGTACTTC. Protein product: CASSQAGAASEQYF.

This clonotype was observed a few times. The chain carries TRBV30 and TRBJ1-5; D remains ambiguous. V was cut by 0 bases and J by 0 bases, with 9 bases left in between. Germline V gene data show CDR1 as GTSNPN and CDR2 as SVGIG (reference sequence). This CDR3 contains 15 residues. This CDR3 reads CAWSVGQASNQPQHF. CDR3 DNA: TGTGCCTGGAGTGTTGGGCAGGCTAGCAATCAGCCCCAGCATTTT.

This sequence joins TRBV27 and TRBJ2-3; TRBD2 matches 10 bases. CDR1 and CDR2 (germline): MNHEY, SMNVEV (reference sequence). With 8 bases clipped from V and 6 bases from J, the junction kept 8 bases outside the gene matches. This CDR3 spans 14 amino acids. For the CDR3, the DNA is TGTGCCAGCCAGCTAGCGGGAGTCGGTGATACGCAGTATTTT. It yields the protein CASQLAGVGDTQYF.

This clonotype has more than one count but fewer than ten. This chain connects TRBV27 to TRBJ2-1; D is uncertain. CDR1 MNHEY and CDR2 SMNVEV come from the germline V gene (reference sequence). The CDR3 sequence is 14 residues long. The ends were cut back, 0 bases at V and 0 bases at J, with 3 bases in the middle. CDR3 region: CASSLSASYNEQFF. CDR3 sequence (DNA): TGTGCCAGCAGTTTATCGGCCTCCTACAATGAGCAGTTCTTC.